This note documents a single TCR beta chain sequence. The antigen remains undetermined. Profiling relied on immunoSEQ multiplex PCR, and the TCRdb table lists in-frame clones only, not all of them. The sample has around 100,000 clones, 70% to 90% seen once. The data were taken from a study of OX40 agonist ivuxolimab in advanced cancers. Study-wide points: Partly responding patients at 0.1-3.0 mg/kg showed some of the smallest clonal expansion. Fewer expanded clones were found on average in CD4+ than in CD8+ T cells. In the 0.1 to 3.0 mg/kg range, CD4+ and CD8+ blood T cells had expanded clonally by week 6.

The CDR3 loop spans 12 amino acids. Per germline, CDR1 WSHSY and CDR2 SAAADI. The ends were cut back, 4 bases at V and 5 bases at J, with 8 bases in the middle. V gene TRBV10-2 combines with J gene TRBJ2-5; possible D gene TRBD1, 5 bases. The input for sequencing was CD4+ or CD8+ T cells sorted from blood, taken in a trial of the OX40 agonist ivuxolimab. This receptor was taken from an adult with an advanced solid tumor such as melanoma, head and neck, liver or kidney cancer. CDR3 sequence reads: CASSVAGETQYF. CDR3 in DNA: TGCGCCAGCAGTGTGGCAGGGGAGACCCAGTACTTC.